The next 10 T cell receptor beta chains were all read from a single sample in a study of cytomegalovirus exposure and HLA in healthy donors. A multiplex PCR was run with 60 Vbeta primers and 13 Jbeta primers. Sequencing used immunoSEQ multiplex PCR; TCRdb keeps in-frame clones, though not all of them. This sample has some 110,000 clones, with about three quarters found just once. Input material: PBMCs. These receptors all come from a woman between 50 and 59 years old in good health and CMV-seropositive.

This chain links TRBV7-2 with TRBJ1-2; 8 bases are shared with TRBD1. The CDR3 has 14 residues. V was pared by 5 bases and J by 4 bases, with 6 bases of the junction left unmatched. The germline gives CDR1 SGHTA, CDR2 FQGNSA. In DNA form, the CDR3 reads TGTGCCAGCAGCCCGGACAGGGTTTCCTATGGCTACACCTTC. Its translation is CASSPDRVSYGYTF.

A few counts support this clone. The genes are TRBV19 and TRBJ1-1; TRBD1 agrees at 9 bases. This CDR3 contains 13 residues. J gave up 7 bases and V 4 bases, and 4 bases lay outside the gene matches. The germline CDR1 and CDR2 sequences are LNHDA and SQIVND (reference sequence). CDR3 amino acids: CASSTRDRDEAFF. The CDR3 coding sequence is TGTGCCAGTAGTACCCGGGACAGGGATGAAGCTTTCTTT.

Only a few counts were recorded for this clone. This sequence joins TRBV2 and TRBJ1-3, with TRBD1 matching 7 bases. The CDR3 spans 16 residues. V gave up 6 bases and J gave up 0 bases; unmatched junction bases: 8. Germline V lookup: CDR1 SNHLY, CDR2 FYNNEI. The CDR3 reads CASSFGGTASGNTIYF. The CDR3 DNA reads TGTGCCAGCAGCTTCGGCGGGACAGCCTCTGGAAACACCATATATTTT.

The V and J genes are TRBV6-4 and TRBJ2-3; D perhaps matches TRBD1 (6 bases). The germline CDR1 and CDR2 sequences are MRHNA and SNTAGT. V gave up 5 bases and J gave up 0 bases, with 12 bases separating them. The CDR3 has 15 amino acids. The CDR3 loop reads CASSPDSVSTDTQYF. In DNA, the CDR3 is TGTGCCAGCAGTCCGGACAGTGTTAGCACAGATACGCAGTATTTT.

This clone was found once. The chain has TRBV18 and TRBJ2-5; the D gene is possibly TRBD1 (5 bases). There are 12 residues in the CDR3. The V and J ends lost 3 bases and 5 bases respectively, with 7 bases between them. The germline CDR1 and CDR2 sequences are KGHSH and LQKENI. CDR3: CASSPGRETQYF. The CDR3 coding sequence is TGTGCCAGCTCACCGGGGCGCGAGACCCAGTACTTC.

The rearrangement joins TRBV6-1 to TRBJ2-7, with D unclear. V was shortened by 5 bases and J by 4 bases, with 15 bases between the two germline ends. The CDR3 length is 14 residues. Germline V CDR1 and CDR2: MNHNS, SASEGT. The CDR3 protein is CASSSSRSRYEQYF. The CDR3 DNA follows: TGTGCCAGCAGTAGCTCAAGAAGCCGGTACGAGCAGTACTTC.

The chain carries TRBV7-2 and TRBJ1-1; no clear D. The CDR3 totals 14 residues. V lost 5 bases, J lost 5 bases, and 15 bases lay in between. Germline V gene data show CDR1 as SGHTA and CDR2 as FQGNSA. CDR3 in amino acids: CASSQRAWGTEAFF. The DNA for the CDR3 is TGTGCCAGCAGCCAGCGGGCGTGGGGTACTGAAGCTTTCTTT. Using reference TRBV7-2 and TRBJ1-1 for the parts outside the CDR3, the full variable domain is GAGVSQSPSNKVTEKGKDVELRCDPISGHTALYWYRQSLGQGLEFLIYFQGNSAPDKSGLPSDRFSAERTGGSVSTLTIQRTQQEDSAVYLCASSQRAWGTEAFFGQGTRLTVV.

The chain has TRBV29-1 and TRBJ2-7; 7 bases are a match to TRBD1. Germline V gives CDR1 SQVTM, CDR2 ANQGSEA. The CDR3 covers 14 residues. The V gene end was trimmed by 2 bases and the J gene end by 4 bases; junction bases not matched to a gene: 8. DNA for the CDR3: TGCAGCGTTGAACCGGGACAGCCCCCATACGAGCAGTACTTC. Translating it yields CSVEPGQPPYEQYF.

The chain links TRBV4-2 to TRBJ2-2; TRBD2 agrees at 15 bases. CDR1 is LGHNA and CDR2 is YNFKEQ in the germline V gene. The length of the CDR3 is 20 residues. Germline trimming cut 0 bases from V and 2 bases from J; bases unmatched to any gene: 7. The CDR3 loop reads CASSQDQGLAGGLNTGELFF. The CDR3 nucleotides read TGTGCCAGCAGCCAAGATCAGGGACTAGCGGGGGGCCTCAACACCGGGGAGCTGTTTTTT.

This clone was picked up one time. The rearrangement links TRBV5-1 to TRBJ1-2; D is possibly TRBD1 (5 bases). The CDR3 totals 15 residues. With 4 bases removed from V and 0 bases from J, the gap between germline ends came to 13 bases. Germline V CDR1 and CDR2: SGHRS, YFSETQ. CDR3 coding DNA: TGCGCCAGCAGCATACTCGACAGCCCTAACTATGGCTACACCTTC. As protein: CASSILDSPNYGYTF.